The present TCR beta chain was sequenced within a study of vaccination effects on CD4 cells after COVID-19. Germline loops: CDR1 SGHDN, CDR2 FVKESK. Deletions cut 5 bases from V and 0 bases from J, with 8 bases between. The CDR3 sequence is 14 residues long. Study results and limitations: By a late point after vaccination, infection- and vaccine-induced clones had shrunk markedly through clonal contraction.

This clone has only one observation. Its antigen remains unknown. Using viral peptide pools, the ViraFEST assay grew out antigen-specific CD4+ T cells prior to sequencing. Upon completion of about eleven days in culture, CD4+ T cells were isolated. Vaccine administered to participants consisted of two doses of either BNT162b2 or mRNA-1273. Nucleocapsid antibodies stayed negative before and after vaccination, showing no earlier SARS-CoV-2 infection. Cultures had half their medium replaced with IL-2 medium on days 3 and 7. Produced via immunoSEQ multiplex PCR; TCRdb's table is partial and in-frame only. This table holds approximately 25,000 clones, under 90% found once.

The sample was CD4+ T cells from PBMCs cultured with HCoV-NL63 spike peptides, taken after COVID-19 vaccination. J is TRBJ2-1 and V is TRBV14; D is unresolved. The sequence was obtained from a human donor who received a COVID-19 vaccine. Some clones in this sample may be carry-over from other donors' samples. CDR3 sequence (DNA): TGTGCCAGCAGCAAGGAATTCTCCTACAATGAGCAGTTCTTC. Translated, it gives CASSKEFSYNEQFF.